The rows below give T cell receptor beta chains drawn from one sample of a study of shared clonotypes between healthy human individuals. Measured with immunoSEQ multiplex PCR; TCRdb has only the in-frame clones, and not every one. The sample carries about 2.2 million clones, 93% recorded once. Sequenced sample: naive CD8+ T cells from PBMCs. Every receptor here comes from a man aged 18 to 29 in good health. Some clones in this sample may be carry-over from other donors' samples. CDR3s include the opening cysteine and the closing phenylalanine or tryptophan. D genes are given only for firm matches. For some rows the clone size is stated as once, few or many, or as a class when expanded; others skip it.

>-|TRBV28|once|TRBJ1-2
TGTGCCAGCTCAAGCAGGGTAATATTTGGCTACACCTTC
CASSSRVIFGYTF
>-|TRBV6-5|-|TRBJ2-7
TGTGCCGGCAGCCTCCAGGAGCTCTCCTACGAGCAGTACTTC
CAGSLQELSYEQYF
>-|TRBV27|-|TRBJ2-6
TGTGCCAGCAGTTTATCGAGTTACAACTCTGGGGCCAACGTCCTGACTTTC
CASSLSSYNSGANVLTF
>-|TRBV28|-|TRBJ2-1
TGTGCCAGCAATGGTGACGGGAGAGCACGCAATGAGCAGTTCTTC
CASNGDGRARNEQFF
>-|TRBV4-1|once|TRBJ1-1
TGCGCCAGCAGCCAAGGAGGACAGCCGAACACTGAAGCTTTCTTT
CASSQGGQPNTEAFF
>-|TRBV4-1|-|TRBJ2-7
TGCGCCAGCAGCCAAGCCCCGTCCTACGAGCAGTACTTC
CASSQAPSYEQYF
>-|TRBV4-1|-|TRBJ2-2
TGCGCCAGCAGCCAGAGACGAAGGGAGAACACCGGGGAGCTGTTTTTT
CASSQRRRENTGELFF
>TRBD2|TRBV10-3|-|TRBJ2-7
TGTGCCATCAAAGATAGCGGGGCCTCCTACGAGCAGTACTTC
CAIKDSGASYEQYF
>TRBD1|TRBV11-2|-|TRBJ2-7
TGTGCCAGCAGCCCAACAAGACAGGGCATTTACGAGCAGTACTTC
CASSPTRQGIYEQYF
>-|TRBV10-3|-|TRBJ2-1
TGTGCCAACCAGGGCGGGGTGAACAATGAGCAGTTCTTC
CANQGGVNNEQFF
>TRBD1|TRBV5-6|-|TRBJ2-7
TGTGCCAGCAGCCCTGGGACAGATTCCTACGAGCAGTACTTC
CASSPGTDSYEQYF
>-|TRBV7-2|-|TRBJ1-5
TGTGCCAGCAGCTTAAGGGGATCCCTTTTTAGCAATCAGCCCCAGCATTTT
CASSLRGSLFSNQPQHF
>-|TRBV27|-|TRBJ2-1
TGTGCCAGCACTCCCGGACAGAAACCTTACAATGAGCAGTTCTTC
CASTPGQKPYNEQFF
>TRBD2|TRBV7-2|-|TRBJ2-1
TGTGCCAGCAGCCAGGGACTATTCTACAATGAGCAGTTCTTC
CASSQGLFYNEQFF
>TRBD2|TRBV5-6|-|TRBJ2-7
TGTGCCAGCAGCTTGGAAGGACTAGCGGGAGTTGAGCAGTACTTC
CASSLEGLAGVEQYF
>TRBD1|TRBV27|-|TRBJ1-1
TGTGCCAGCAGTTTGGACAGGGGATACACTGAAGCTTTCTTT
CASSLDRGYTEAFF
>-|TRBV14|-|TRBJ2-1
TGTGCCAGCAGCCAAAGATCGGGGAGCTCCTACAATGAGCAGTTCTTC
CASSQRSGSSYNEQFF
>-|TRBV4-1|-|TRBJ1-1
TGCGCCAGCAGCCAACACCATCGGGACGTTTTTGAAGCTTTCTTT
CASSQHHRDVFEAFF
>TRBD2|TRBV10-3|-|TRBJ2-1
TGTGCCATCAGTGAGTTAGCGGGAGGCAACTACAATGAGCAGTTCTTC
CAISELAGGNYNEQFF
>-|TRBV2|-|TRBJ2-3
TGTGCCAGCCTCCCCCCGGATACTTGGGCAGGAACGCAGTATTTT
CASLPPDTWAGTQYF
>-|TRBV28|-|TRBJ1-5
TGTGCCAGCAGTTTTTGGTCGGAGAGCAATCAGCCCCAGCATTTT
CASSFWSESNQPQHF